This T cell receptor (beta chain) was profiled in a study of radiation and T cells in renal cell carcinoma (dated by TCRdb to about 2020). Regarding the study in general: TCR beta sequencing covered 55 or so samples in total, comprising approximately 25 tumors and about 27 peripheral blood samples. A total of about 4 million unique CDR3 nucleotide sequences, encoding 2,500,000 or so unique CDR3 amino acid sequences, were found across all 50 or so samples. General study outcomes and caveats: Only small tumor regions of roughly 1 g were available, so intratumoral heterogeneity was not captured. TCR clonality was higher in irradiated tumors than in controls, as the top 100 clonotypes made up an average of about 50% of the repertoire in irradiated tumors compared with around 43% in nephrectomy-only tumors. Effects of radiation dose or scheduling on the TCR repertoire could not be addressed with the single-armed trial design. Irradiated tumors contained more dominant CDR3 motifs, and these motifs occupied a larger share of the repertoire than in control tumors.

TCR beta libraries were generated from genomic DNA with the immunoSEQ kit, following the manufacturer's recommendations. Library preparation used a first multiplex PCR with proprietary primers, then a second PCR adding unique barcodes, with bead cleanups after each round. Each sample batch included a kit-provided positive control reaction and a negative control reaction. The final libraries were assessed on an Agilent 4200 TapeStation D1000 ScreenTape, pooled by volume, and quantified by qPCR. An Illumina NextSeq500 fitted with a MidOutput 150-cycle cartridge performed the sequencing, running 156 Read1 cycles and 15 Index1 cycles with the kit's custom primers. The pooled library was loaded at about 1 pM, with an approximately 21% PhiX control spiked in. The study's own analysis went as follows. Vendor-processed data were analyzed in R, and a clonotype was defined as all T cells sharing the same CDR3 nucleotide sequence. In the clone abundance analyses, frequencies were normalized to the 10,000 most abundant clones in each sample. Public T cell clones, averaging fewer than five per sample, were removed before analysis. Dominant motifs were analyzed with ImmunoMap using the PAM10 matrix, a gap penalty of 30, and a homology threshold of 0.3, and motifs with a cumulative frequency of at least 0.01 were considered dominant. The immuneACCESS repertoire file appears here via TCRdb, limited to in-frame rearrangements. These files lack a portion of the clones; in checked studies, under half of the deficit traces to unresolved V genes, and the cause of the others is not known. Clonal size and the V and J genes are those of that table, whereas D and trimming came from the DNA. Counted in this sample were around 15,000 clones; 58% of them appeared once. The ten most abundant clones make up about 9.7% of the sample.

In the germline V gene, CDR1 corresponds to SGHDN and CDR2 to FVKESK. V is clipped by 3 bases and J by 4 bases, and the sequence between their germline boundaries is 13 bases long. Counted from cysteine to phenylalanine, this CDR3 has 16 amino acids. Only CDR3 DNA is held: 48 bases, read in frame from base 1. The sample's time point, from its label and the paper: tumor resected at nephrectomy. The sample's treatment or condition label, decoded: treatment-naive control, cytoreductive nephrectomy. For controls, tumors were taken from treatment-naive renal cell carcinoma patients who had cytoreductive nephrectomy with no radiation beforehand. Renal cell carcinoma with clear cell pathology was present in all patients. Control tumors used for TCR sequencing came from a few females and roughly eleven males, resected 2011 to 2014, with median age approximately 53 years (range about 40 to 90). Tumor processing involved mechanical dissociation, digestion with collagenase/hyaluronidase at 37 degrees C, handling in gentleMACS C tubes, and storage in liquid nitrogen. The QIAamp DNA Blood Mini Kit (Qiagen) was used to prepare genomic DNA for TCR sequencing. The analyses included just those samples that passed every quality control check.

As concerns this clone: The specificity of this receptor is unknown. It has no much larger one-base neighbor in the sample; base qualities were not kept.

The material was tumor tissue, obtained from a patient whose treatment was nephrectomy without radiotherapy. The chain was built from TRBV14 and TRBJ2-6; no confident D gene assignment can be made. The sequence was obtained from a man in his forties or fifties with renal cell carcinoma. The sequence in DNA is TGTGCCAGCAGCCACGCAGTCCTAGAGGGGGCCAACGTCCTGACTTTC. This yields the protein CASSHAVLEGANVLTF.